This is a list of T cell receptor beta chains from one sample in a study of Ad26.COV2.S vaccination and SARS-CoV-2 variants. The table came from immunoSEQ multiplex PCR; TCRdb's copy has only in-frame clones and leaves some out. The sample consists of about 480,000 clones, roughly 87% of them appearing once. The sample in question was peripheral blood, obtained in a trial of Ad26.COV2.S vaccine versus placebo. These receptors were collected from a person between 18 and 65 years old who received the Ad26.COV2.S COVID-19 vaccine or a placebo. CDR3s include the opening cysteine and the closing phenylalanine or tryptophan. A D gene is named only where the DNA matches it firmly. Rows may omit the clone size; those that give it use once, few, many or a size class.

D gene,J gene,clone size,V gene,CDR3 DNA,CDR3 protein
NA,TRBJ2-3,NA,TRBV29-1,TGCAGCGTTGAACCGGGGGCCGGGACAGATACGCAGTATTTT,CSVEPGAGTDTQYF
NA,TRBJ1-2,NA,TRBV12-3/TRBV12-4,TGTGCCAGCAGTTTAGCGCAGGGTGAAAACACCTTC,CASSLAQGENTF
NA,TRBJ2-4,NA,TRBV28,TGTGCCAGCAGTCCGGAATACAGGTTGGCCAAAAACATTCAGTACTTC,CASSPEYRLAKNIQYF
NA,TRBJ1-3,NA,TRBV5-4,TGTGCCAGCAGCTCAGGACGGGCCCGAAGCGTCGGAAACACCATATATTTT,CASSSGRARSVGNTIYF
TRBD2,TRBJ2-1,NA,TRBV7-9,TGTGCCAGCAGCTTAACGGCTAGCGGGAGGGCCGGGTATGAGCAGTTCTTC,CASSLTASGRAGYEQFF
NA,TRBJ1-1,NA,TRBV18,TGTGCCAGCTCACCACCGACAGTGAACACTGAAGCTTTCTTT,CASSPPTVNTEAFF
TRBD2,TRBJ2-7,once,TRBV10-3,TGTGCCATCAGGCGGACTAGCGGGAGCGACGAGCAGTACTTC,CAIRRTSGSDEQYF
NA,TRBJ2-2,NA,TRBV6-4,TGTGCCAGCAGTGTGGATCAGTCAGGCGGGGAGCTGTTTTTT,CASSVDQSGGELFF
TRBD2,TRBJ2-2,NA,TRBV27,TGTGCCAGCACCCGAACCTCCGGGGGGGGCACCGGGGAGCTGTTTTTT,CASTRTSGGGTGELFF
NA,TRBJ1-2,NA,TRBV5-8,TGTGCCAGCAGCCCCGAAACAGCACCAAAAGGGGATGGCTACACCTTC,CASSPETAPKGDGYTF
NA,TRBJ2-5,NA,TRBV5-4,TGTGCCAGCAGCCCCCCAGGGGTTTTAGAGACCCAGTACTTC,CASSPPGVLETQYF
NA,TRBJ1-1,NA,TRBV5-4,TGTGCCAGCACCCCAGGGAACAGACAGAGGAACACTGAAGCTTTCTTT,CASTPGNRQRNTEAFF
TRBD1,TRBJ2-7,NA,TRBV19,TGTGCCAGTGGGGGGACAGGGATTGGGGAGCAGTACTTC,CASGGTGIGEQYF
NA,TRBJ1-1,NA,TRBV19,TGTGCCAGTAGTAGCGGGGGGTTTGGCACTGAAGCTTTCTTT,CASSSGGFGTEAFF
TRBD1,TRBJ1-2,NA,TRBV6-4,TGTGCCAGCAGGAACAGGACAGGGGACTATGGCTACACCTTC,CASRNRTGDYGYTF
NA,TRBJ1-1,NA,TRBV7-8,TGTGCCAGCACCCAAGGGGTTGGTGAAGCTTTCTTT,CASTQGVGEAFF
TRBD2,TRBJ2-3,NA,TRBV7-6,TGTGCCAGCAGCTTAGTCGGAGCGGGAAGCACAGATACGCAGTATTTT,CASSLVGAGSTDTQYF
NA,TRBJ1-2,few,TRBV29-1,TGCAGCGTTGGGGGCCAAGTTGGCTACACCTTC,CSVGGQVGYTF
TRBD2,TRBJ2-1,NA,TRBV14,TGTGCCAGCAGCCATAAGGTGCTAGCGGGACCCTACAATGAGCAGTTCTTC,CASSHKVLAGPYNEQFF
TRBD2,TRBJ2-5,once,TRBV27,TGTGCCAGCAGTTTACCGGGACTAGCGGGAGGGCCGGGTGAGACCCAGTACTTC,CASSLPGLAGGPGETQYF
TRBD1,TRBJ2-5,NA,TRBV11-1,TGTGCCAGCAGCTTGGACAGGGGGCGAGAGACCCAGTACTTC,CASSLDRGRETQYF
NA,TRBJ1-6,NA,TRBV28,TGTGCCAGCAGCCGGACAATTTCCTATAATTCACCCCTCCACTTT,CASSRTISYNSPLHF
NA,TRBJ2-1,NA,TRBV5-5,TGTGCCAGCGGGGGGACAGGACTAGAAAGCTACAATGAGCAGTTCTTC,CASGGTGLESYNEQFF
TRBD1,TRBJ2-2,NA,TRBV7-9,TGTGCCAGCAGATTAGACAGGGGAGGAACCGGGGAGCTGTTTTTT,CASRLDRGGTGELFF
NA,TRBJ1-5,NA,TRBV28,TGTGCCAGCAGGGTCTTGGGCGGTCAGCCCCAGCATTTT,CASRVLGGQPQHF
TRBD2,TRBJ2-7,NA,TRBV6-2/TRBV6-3,TGTGCCAGCAGTCACGGACTAGCGGGAATCGAGGAGCAGTACTTC,CASSHGLAGIEEQYF
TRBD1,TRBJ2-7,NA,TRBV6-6,TGTGCCAGCACCACTCCCGGACAGGGGGCAAAGCAGTACTTC,CASTTPGQGAKQYF
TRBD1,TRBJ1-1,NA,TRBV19,TGTGCCGCAACTCCGGGACAGAGGAACACTGAAGCTTTCTTT,CAATPGQRNTEAFF
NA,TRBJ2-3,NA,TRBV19,TGTGCCAGTAGTATGCCCCTGGATACGCAGTATTTT,CASSMPLDTQYF
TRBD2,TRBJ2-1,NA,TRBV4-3,TGCGCCAGCAGCCAAGGATTTAGCGGGAGGCGTTCCTACAATGAGCAGTTCTTC,CASSQGFSGRRSYNEQFF
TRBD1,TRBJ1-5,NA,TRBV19,TGTGCCAGTAGTCCGGGACAGGGGGGTCAGCCCCAGCATTTT,CASSPGQGGQPQHF
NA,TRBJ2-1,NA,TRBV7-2,TGTGCCAGCAGCTTATCCCCTAGCTCGTTGAATGAGCAGTTCTTC,CASSLSPSSLNEQFF
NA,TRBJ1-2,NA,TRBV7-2,TGTGCCAGCAGCATCGACGGGACCTTTAACTATGGCTACACCTTC,CASSIDGTFNYGYTF
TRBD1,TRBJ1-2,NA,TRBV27,TGTGCCAGCAGTCCGATGGAGAAGGACAGGGGGCTTCATGGCTACACCTTC,CASSPMEKDRGLHGYTF
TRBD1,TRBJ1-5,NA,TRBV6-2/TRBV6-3,TGTGCCAGCAGTTACGGGACAGATAATCGGGGCAATCAGCCCCAGCATTTT,CASSYGTDNRGNQPQHF
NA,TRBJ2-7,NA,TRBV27,TGTGCCAGCAGTTTATCTCATGGGCCTTCCTACGAGCAGTACTTC,CASSLSHGPSYEQYF
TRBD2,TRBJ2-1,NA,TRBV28,TGTGCCAGCAGAGCAGGGACTAGCGGGATCAATGAGCAGTTCTTC,CASRAGTSGINEQFF
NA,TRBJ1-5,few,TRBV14,TGTGCCAGCAGCCAAAGACATAGCAATCAGCCCCAGCATTTT,CASSQRHSNQPQHF
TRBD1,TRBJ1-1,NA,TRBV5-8,TGTGCCAGCAGCTTGGTACCGGACAGGCCGAGGTCTGAAGCTTTCTTT,CASSLVPDRPRSEAFF
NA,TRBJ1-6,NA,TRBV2,TGTGCCAGCAGCGGCGGGAGATTTCTGAATTCACCCCTCCACTTT,CASSGGRFLNSPLHF
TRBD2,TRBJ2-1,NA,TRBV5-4,TGTGCCAGCAGCTTGACTAGCGGGAGGGTCAATGAGCAGTTCTTC,CASSLTSGRVNEQFF
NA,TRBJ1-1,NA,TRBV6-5,TGTGCCAGCAGTCAGGGTACGGAAGCTTTCTTT,CASSQGTEAFF
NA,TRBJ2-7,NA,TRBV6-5,TGTGCCAGCAGTTACTCGAGGGGGGGAGCCTACGAGCAGTACTTC,CASSYSRGGAYEQYF
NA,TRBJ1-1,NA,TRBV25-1,TGTGCCAGCAGCCCGCCGGGGGTGAACACTGAAGCTTTCTTT,CASSPPGVNTEAFF
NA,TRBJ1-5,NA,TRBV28,TGTGCCAGCAGTTCAACAAGAAAAGTAAGGCCCCAGCATTTT,CASSSTRKVRPQHF
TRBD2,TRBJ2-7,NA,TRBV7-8,TGTGCCAGCAGCTTAGGACTAGCGGGGGCCGAGCAGTACTTC,CASSLGLAGAEQYF
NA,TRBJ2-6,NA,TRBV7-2,TGTGCCAGCAAAATAGCGGTCGGGGCCAACGTCCTGACTTTC,CASKIAVGANVLTF
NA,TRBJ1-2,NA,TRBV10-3,TGTGCCGCCGGTAGCCTCGGACAGATGGGTGGCTACACCTTC,CAAGSLGQMGGYTF
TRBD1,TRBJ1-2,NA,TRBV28,TGTGCCATTCGGACAGGGATAAACTATGGCTACACCTTC,CAIRTGINYGYTF
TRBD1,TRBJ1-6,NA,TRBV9,TGTGCCAGCAGCCCTACAGGGGGTAGGGGTTCACCCCTCCACTTT,CASSPTGGRGSPLHF
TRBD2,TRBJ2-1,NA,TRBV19,TGTGCCAGGCCCCTAGGCGGACTAGCGGGACGAAATGGGAATGAGCAGTTCTTC,CARPLGGLAGRNGNEQFF
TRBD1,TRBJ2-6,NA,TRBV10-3,TGTGCCATCAGGGGACAGACCTCTGGGGCCAACGTCCTGACTTTC,CAIRGQTSGANVLTF
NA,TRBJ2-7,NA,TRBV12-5,TGTGCTAGTGGAACAGGGTTTGCGGGCGGGCAGTACTTC,CASGTGFAGGQYF